This T cell receptor beta chain was sequenced during a study of blood T cell repertoires in COVID-19. Study-level information: Some COVID-19 samples were acute and others convalescent; all came from the United States, Italy and Spain. PBMCs, B-cell-depleted T cells, or T cells were the source of the cDNA or gDNA that made up the material.

This CDR3 comprises 15 residues. Trimming removed 10 bases from V and 0 bases from J, with 18 bases in between. Germline assignment: CDR1 WSHSY and CDR2 SAAADI. This table comes from immunoSEQ multiplex PCR, and its TCRdb copy is limited to in-frame clones, with some not included. Here the sample spans roughly 140,000 clones, around 90% being singletons. The sequencing sample was made of peripheral blood. The V gene is TRBV10-2, the J gene TRBJ1-1; D is unclear. This sequence originates from a human donor in a cohort sampled during active COVID-19. CDR3 bases: TGCGCCACCCGCCAGGATTCGAGAATGAACACTGAAGCTTTCTTT. Its translation: CATRQDSRMNTEAFF.